This is a list of T cell receptor beta chains from one sample in a study of early T cells in non-severe SARS-CoV-2 infection. TCRdb reprocessed the 5' RACE reads with MiXCR, giving one entry per CDR3 protein. This table has about 48,000 distinct CDR3 sequences, under 15% appearing once. The material sequenced was whole blood. Receptor source: an adult who was a healthcare worker with PCR-confirmed SARS-CoV-2 infection or an uninfected control (not recorded which). The CDR3 runs from the conserved cysteine through the conserved F or W. The order of the fields is D gene, J gene, V gene, clone size, CDR3 protein, CDR3 DNA. The D gene is left open where the match is weak. Clone size is stated in some rows and not others, as once, few, many or a class when expanded.

. | TRBJ2-7 | TRBV29-1 | . | CSVTAREGYEQYF | TGCAGCGTCACCGCCCGGGAAGGCTACGAGCAGTACTTC
. | TRBJ1-1 | TRBV6-1 | . | CASRGSLLPVNTEAFF | TGTGCCAGCAGAGGAAGCCTTTTGCCCGTTAACACTGAAGCTTTCTTT
TRBD2 | TRBJ2-1 | TRBV5-1 | many | CASSLEASGRAADEQFF | TGCGCCAGCAGCTTGGAGGCTAGCGGGAGGGCCGCGGATGAGCAGTTCTTC
. | TRBJ1-5 | TRBV29-1 | many | CSVLGAGGQPQHF | TGCAGCGTCCTTGGGGCAGGAGGTCAGCCCCAGCATTTT
TRBD2 | TRBJ2-4 | TRBV7-2 | few | CASSLGSGGTNIQYF | TGTGCCAGCAGCTTAGGGAGCGGGGGGACGAACATTCAGTACTTC
. | TRBJ2-5 | TRBV12-3/TRBV12-4 | . | CASSPWEGETQYF | TGTGCCAGCAGTCCCTGGGAAGGAGAGACCCAGTACTTC
. | TRBJ1-1 | TRBV11-2 | few | CASSPGQFNTEAFF | TGTGCCAGCAGCCCCGGACAGTTTAACACTGAAGCTTTCTTT
. | TRBJ2-6 | TRBV12-3/TRBV12-4 | few | CASSFWDTGANVLTF | TGTGCCAGCAGTTTCTGGGACACTGGGGCCAACGTCCTGACTTTC
. | TRBJ2-1 | TRBV5-1 | many | CASSSTPYAEQFF | TGCGCCAGCAGCTCGACCCCTTATGCTGAGCAGTTCTTC
. | TRBJ1-6 | TRBV28 | . | CASSSESGSRSPLHF | TGTGCCAGCAGTTCCGAGTCCGGGAGTCGGTCACCCCTCCACTTT
. | TRBJ1-2 | TRBV12-3/TRBV12-4 | few | CASSFDTRGGYTF | TGTGCCAGCAGTTTTGACACTCGGGGCGGCTACACCTTC
TRBD1 | TRBJ2-2 | TRBV18 | few | CASSTGGFTGELFF | TGTGCCAGCTCGACAGGGGGATTCACCGGGGAGCTGTTTTTT
. | TRBJ2-5 | TRBV5-1 | . | CASSASQYQETQYF | TGCGCCAGCAGCGCCTCCCAGTACCAAGAGACCCAGTACTTC
. | TRBJ2-1 | TRBV7-9 | many | CASSIDSSSYNEQFF | TGTGCCAGCAGCATTGACAGCAGCTCCTACAATGAGCAGTTCTTC
. | TRBJ2-5 | TRBV6-6 | few | CASSYSTGREETQYF | TGTGCCAGCAGTTACTCTACAGGGAGGGAAGAGACCCAGTACTTC
. | TRBJ2-5 | TRBV29-1 | many | CSVGTAIQETQYF | TGCAGCGTTGGGACAGCGATCCAAGAGACCCAGTACTTC
TRBD1 | TRBJ2-2 | TRBV6-1 | many | CAGKTWTGETGELFF | TGTGCCGGGAAGACATGGACAGGGGAAACCGGGGAGCTGTTTTTT
. | TRBJ1-2 | TRBV19 | many | CASRYRSYGYTF | TGTGCCAGTAGGTATAGGAGCTATGGCTACACCTTC
. | TRBJ1-4 | TRBV7-9 | few | CASSFPETRGVFF | TGTGCCAGCAGCTTTCCAGAGACCCGAGGGGTGTTTTTT
. | TRBJ1-2 | TRBV6-2/TRBV6-3 | . | CASSYREVYYGYTF | TGTGCCAGCAGTTACCGCGAGGTCTACTATGGCTACACCTTC
TRBD1 | TRBJ2-3 | TRBV10-3 | . | CAISWTGHTDTQYF | TGTGCCATCAGTTGGACAGGGCACACAGATACGCAGTATTTT
. | TRBJ1-2 | TRBV9 | . | CASSSPEFLGYTF | TGTGCCAGCAGCTCCCCAGAATTCCTAGGCTACACCTTC
TRBD1 | TRBJ1-2 | TRBV6-1 | many | CASTRGGAYGYTF | TGTGCCAGCACCCGAGGGGGCGCTTATGGCTACACCTTC